The 30 T cell receptor beta chains below all came from one sample that was sequenced in a study of blood T cell repertoires in COVID-19. Produced via immunoSEQ multiplex PCR; TCRdb's table is partial and in-frame only. Counted here are about 360,000 clones, about 88% occurring once; the ten biggest clones make up around 7.5%. Input material: peripheral blood. The receptor source for this set is an older woman with COVID-19, enrolled during active disease.

This clone showed up just once. J is TRBJ2-5 and V is TRBV10-2; 9 nucleotides match TRBD2. This CDR3 is built from 19 residues. Germline lookup yields CDR1 WSHSY and CDR2 SAAADI. Trimming removed 4 bases from V and 1 base from J; junction bases left unmatched: 16. The CDR3 DNA follows: TGCGCCAGCAGTGGGACTACGTCCCGGCTAGCGGGGCCCCAAGAGACCCAGTACTTC. Encoded protein: CASSGTTSRLAGPQETQYF.

This clone was counted a single time. The CDR3 DNA is TGTGCCAGCAGCTTGGTAACGGTGAGCTCCTACAATGAGCAGTTCTTC. Translated, it gives CASSLVTVSSYNEQFF. This rearrangement joins TRBV5-8 to TRBJ2-1; no firm D call. Trimming removed 0 bases from V and 0 bases from J, with 10 bases in between. CDR1 and CDR2 (germline): SGHTS, YDEGEE. This CDR3 spans 16 amino acids.

The chain is built from TRBV7-8 and TRBJ1-2, with D possibly matching TRBD1 (5 bases). This CDR3 is built from 13 residues. CDR1 is SGHVS and CDR2 is FQNEAQ in the germline V gene. The V end was cut by 5 bases, the J end by 6 bases, with 13 bases between. The CDR3, as DNA: TGTGCCAGCAGCATCAGGGAGGGGAATGGCTACACCTTC. This encodes CASSIREGNGYTF.

The chain is built from TRBV9 and TRBJ1-5, with 9 bases fitting TRBD1. CDR1 is SGDLS, CDR2 YYNGEE, per germline. The CDR3 is 20 amino acids. V lost 0 bases to trimming and J lost 0 bases; unmatched junction nucleotides: 13. CDR3 DNA sequence: TGTGCCAGCAGCGTAGTGATCGAGGGACAGGGACACTATAGCAATCAGCCCCAGCATTTT. This codes for CASSVVIEGQGHYSNQPQHF.

V and J are TRBV5-1 and TRBJ2-7, with 16 bases lining up with TRBD2. The CDR3 is 17 amino acids. J was trimmed by 7 bases and V by 4 bases; bases with no gene match: 11. Germline V CDR1 and CDR2: SGHRS, YFSETQ. The CDR3 sequence: CASSPGTSGGAPGEQYF. Here the CDR3 DNA reads TGCGCCAGCAGCCCGGGGACTAGCGGGGGGGCCCCTGGTGAGCAGTACTTC.

This clone has more than one count but fewer than ten. The J gene is TRBJ2-1, the V gene TRBV4-1; TRBD2 agrees at 11 bases. This CDR3 has 16 residues. Germline lookup yields CDR1 MGHRA and CDR2 YSYEKL. The J segment lost 6 bases and the V segment lost 1 base, leaving 5 bases of the junction unmatched. The CDR3 loop is CASSQGGLAAVNEQFF. In nucleotides, the CDR3 is TGCGCCAGCAGCCAAGGGGGACTAGCGGCCGTCAATGAGCAGTTCTTC.

The table lists this clone with a count of one. The chain uses TRBV5-6 and TRBJ1-2, with D maybe TRBD1 (5 bases). The CDR3 has 15 amino acids. Germline assignment: CDR1 SGHDT and CDR2 YYEEEE. The ends were cut back, 4 bases at V and 1 base at J, with 14 bases in the middle. The CDR3, as DNA: TGTGCCAGCAGCCTTGATCAGGGCGGTAACTATGGCTACACCTTC. Amino acids: CASSLDQGGNYGYTF.

The chain uses TRBV5-4 and TRBJ2-7, with 11 nucleotides matching TRBD2. V shed 4 bases and J 0 bases; nucleotides not matched to a gene: 6. This CDR3 has 16 residues. Germline values: CDR1 SGHNT, CDR2 YYREEE (reference sequence). CDR3 sequence (DNA): TGTGCCAGCAGCCGCTCTAGCGGGGGGAGCTCCTACGAGCAGTACTTC. This gives the protein CASSRSSGGSSYEQYF.

This chain connects TRBV19 to TRBJ2-3, with TRBD2 as a possible D gene (6 bases). Deletions cut 3 bases from V and 3 bases from J, with 13 bases between. This CDR3 has 15 residues. CDR1 and CDR2 from the germline V gene are LNHDA and SQIVND (reference sequence). CDR3 region: CASSIPAGRTDTQYF. CDR3 nucleotides: TGTGCCAGTAGTATCCCCGCGGGGAGGACAGATACGCAGTATTTT. The full variable domain, completed using reference TRBV19 and TRBJ2-3, is DGGITQSPKYLFRKEGQNVTLSCEQNLNHDAMYWYRQDPGQGLRLIYYSQIVNDFQKGDIAEGYSVSREKKESFPLTVTSAQKNPTAFYLCASSIPAGRTDTQYFGPGTRLTVL.

This chain links TRBV7-3 with TRBJ1-4; 8 bases align to TRBD1. Germline V CDR1 and CDR2: SGHTA, FQGTGA. J was trimmed by 7 bases and V by 9 bases; bases with no gene match: 7. CDR3 length: 13 amino acids. The CDR3 sequence is CARLTGDGEKLFF. As DNA, the CDR3 is TGTGCCAGATTGACAGGGGACGGTGAAAAACTGTTTTTT. Full variable domain (rest looked up from reference TRBV7-3 and TRBJ1-4): GAGVSQTPSNKVTEKGKYVELRCDPISGHTALYWYRQSLGQGPEFLIYFQGTGAADDSGLPNDRFFAVRPEGSVSTLKIQRTERGDSAVYLCARLTGDGEKLFFGSGTQLSVL.

The rearrangement uses TRBV7-3 and TRBJ2-1; 13 bases line up with TRBD2. The CDR3 is made up of 17 amino acids. V lost 0 bases, J lost 9 bases, and 8 bases stayed unmatched. The germline gives CDR1 SGHTA, CDR2 FQGTGA. The CDR3 DNA sequence: TGTGCCAGCAGCTTAACTTCTACTAGCGGGGGGGCAGGTGAGCAGTTCTTC. Amino acid sequence: CASSLTSTSGGAGEQFF.

The chain joins TRBV5-1 to TRBJ1-4; D may be TRBD1 (6 bases). Germline V gene sequence: CDR1 SGHRS, CDR2 YFSETQ. V was pared by 4 bases and J by 3 bases, with 13 bases between. CDR3 length equals 15 residues. The CDR3 coding sequence is TGCGCCAGCAGCGATACAGGGTCTTCTAATGAAAAACTGTTTTTT. It yields the protein CASSDTGSSNEKLFF.

The chain uses TRBV6-6 and TRBJ1-2, with D unresolved. V lost 6 bases to trimming and J lost 4 bases, with 12 bases between them. Germline V CDR1 and CDR2: MNHNY, SVGAGI (reference sequence). This CDR3 spans 13 amino acids. CDR3 sequence: CASRDVRGYGYTF. CDR3 bases: TGTGCCAGCAGAGACGTACGGGGCTATGGCTACACCTTC.

This chain uses TRBV25-1 with TRBJ1-2; possibly TRBD1 for D (6 bases). Between the trimmed V and J ends, which lost 5 bases and 4 bases, there was a span of 11 bases. The germline CDR1 and CDR2 sequences are MGHDK and SYGVNS. The CDR3 runs to 13 residues. The CDR3 sequence is CASSWGPGYGYTF. DNA for the CDR3: TGTGCCAGCAGTTGGGGGCCGGGCTATGGCTACACCTTC.

The chain has TRBV10-2 and TRBJ2-1, with 8 bases fitting TRBD2. The V gene's germline CDR1 is WSHSY and CDR2 SAAADI. The V and J ends lost 4 bases and 7 bases, in that order; junction bases with no gene match: 6. The CDR3 spans 14 residues. For the CDR3, the DNA is TGCGCCAGCAGTGTGGTCGGGGGGGCAAATGAGCAGTTCTTC. It translates to CASSVVGGANEQFF.

The chain carries TRBV2 and TRBJ1-4; 8 nucleotides line up with TRBD1. Trimming took 2 bases from V and 11 from J; bases not matched to a gene: 13. The length of the CDR3 is 16 residues. Germline values: CDR1 SNHLY, CDR2 FYNNEI. The CDR3 spells CASSETGQGIGGKLFF. The DNA of the CDR3 is TGTGCCAGCAGTGAAACCGGACAGGGCATCGGCGGGAAACTGTTTTTT.

The rearrangement links TRBV2 to TRBJ2-7, with TRBD1 matching over 9 bases. V trimming: 4 bases; J trimming: 2 bases; junction bases outside the gene matches: 9. Germline-derived CDR1 and CDR2 are SNHLY and FYNNEI. The CDR3 sequence is 16 residues long. The CDR3 nucleotides are TGTGCCAGCAGTGGTTCCTGGGACAGGGTCACCTACGAGCAGTACTTC. It is translated as CASSGSWDRVTYEQYF.

The rearrangement uses TRBV19 and TRBJ2-7; the match to TRBD1 covers 8 bases. J lost 6 bases, V lost 2 bases, and 12 bases had no gene match. CDR1 and CDR2 from the germline V gene are LNHDA and SQIVND (reference sequence). The CDR3 spans 16 residues. CDR3 nucleotides: TGTGCCAGTAGTATACCCCCGCCAGGGGGCCGGGGCGAGCAGTACTTC. Residues: CASSIPPPGGRGEQYF. Full variable domain (rest looked up from reference TRBV19 and TRBJ2-7): DGGITQSPKYLFRKEGQNVTLSCEQNLNHDAMYWYRQDPGQGLRLIYYSQIVNDFQKGDIAEGYSVSREKKESFPLTVTSAQKNPTAFYLCASSIPPPGGRGEQYFGPGTRLTVT.

This clone has more than one count but fewer than ten. The chain recombines TRBV3-1 (or the pseudogene TRBV3-2) with TRBJ2-6; no reliable D call. Trimming left V 2 bases short and J 0 bases short, with 8 bases between. The CDR3 is 16 amino acids. The germline V gene encodes CDR1 LGHDT and CDR2 YNNKEL (reference sequence). The CDR3 loop is CASSQQQFSGANVLTF. The DNA for the CDR3 is TGTGCCAGCAGCCAACAACAGTTCTCTGGGGCCAACGTCCTGACTTTC.

With respect to this clone: The sample has other DNA sequences that encode this CDR3 too. The rearrangement joins TRBV27 to TRBJ1-1; 8 bases agree with TRBD1. This CDR3 is 13 amino acids long. J was trimmed by 5 bases and V by 6 bases; bases with no gene match: 5. CDR1 is MNHEY, CDR2 SMNVEV, per germline (reference sequence). CDR3 sequence (DNA): TGTGCCAGCAGGCTACAGGGGGGGACTGAAGCTTTCTTT. This sequence encodes CASRLQGGTEAFF.

This clone turned up a few times. The rearrangement uses TRBV19 and TRBJ1-5; D possibly corresponds to TRBD1 (5 bases). Germline V gene sequence: CDR1 LNHDA, CDR2 SQIVND (reference sequence). The CDR3 has 13 amino acids. V was pared by 6 bases and J by 0 bases, with 6 bases between. The CDR3 is CASRTVSNQPQHF. CDR3 in DNA: TGTGCCAGTAGGACAGTTAGCAATCAGCCCCAGCATTTT.

This clone was counted only a few times. This sequence joins TRBV2 and TRBJ1-5, with 7 bases matching TRBD1. Germline V gene lookup returns CDR1 SNHLY and CDR2 FYNNEI. V trimming: 7 bases; J trimming: 6 bases; junction bases outside the gene matches: 9. The CDR3 is 14 amino acids. CDR3 bases: TGTGCCAGCAAGGTCACAGGGGTTTTTCAGCCCCAGCATTTT. This gives the protein CASKVTGVFQPQHF.

V usage is TRBV6-5 and J usage is TRBJ2-2, with D possibly TRBD2 on 6 matching bases. Germline V gene lookup returns CDR1 MNHEY and CDR2 SVGAGI. Trimming took 8 bases from V and 8 from J, leaving 15 bases between them. This CDR3 comprises 13 residues. The CDR3 nucleotides read TGTGCCAGCTCTCCCGTAGGACTAGGGGAGCTGTTTTTT. This gives the protein CASSPVGLGELFF.

The chain couples TRBV6-5 to TRBJ2-5; TRBD1 agrees at 9 bases. This CDR3 spans 16 amino acids. The trim removed 4 bases at V and 5 bases at J, leaving 11 bases unmatched. In germline, CDR1 is MNHEY, CDR2 SVGAGI. The CDR3 DNA is TGTGCCAGCAGTTTAAACCGGGACAGGGTTGCGGAGACCCAGTACTTC. This codes for CASSLNRDRVAETQYF.

The chain joins TRBV5-4 to TRBJ1-1; TRBD1 agrees at 7 bases. The trim removed 4 bases at V and 2 bases at J, leaving 5 bases unmatched. The CDR3 has 14 residues. Germline CDR1 is SGHNT and CDR2 is YYREEE (reference sequence). This CDR3 is CASSARDRNTEAFF. The CDR3 DNA reads TGTGCCAGCAGCGCCCGGGACAGAAACACTGAAGCTTTCTTT.

The chain links TRBV6-2 or TRBV6-3 to TRBJ2-1; 11 positions match TRBD2. The junction had 9 bases not matched to a gene; V was cut back by 4 bases and J by 4 bases. Germline V gives CDR1 MNHEY, CDR2 SVGEGT. CDR3 size: 17 residues. The CDR3 DNA follows: TGTGCCAGCAGTTCCCTAGCGGGGGGAGTTTTATACAATGAGCAGTTCTTC. It codes for CASSSLAGGVLYNEQFF.

The V call is TRBV9, the J call TRBJ2-3; a possible D gene is TRBD2 (5 bases). Germline V gene lookup returns CDR1 SGDLS and CDR2 YYNGEE. The CDR3 consists of 16 residues. V lost 0 bases to trimming and J lost 3 bases, with 14 bases between them. The CDR3 is CASSVGVAYRTDTQYF. In nucleotides, the CDR3 is TGTGCCAGCAGCGTAGGAGTAGCGTATCGGACAGATACGCAGTATTTT.

The rearrangement links TRBV3-1 (or the pseudogene TRBV3-2) to TRBJ1-3; D is unresolved. The CDR3 runs to 15 residues. Germline V gene sequence: CDR1 LGHDT, CDR2 YNNKEL (reference sequence). The V end lost 7 bases, the J end lost 6 bases, and 19 bases lay between the germline ends. The CDR3 DNA reads as TGTGCCAGCACTCCGGCGAGCGTCCTATTAAACACCATATATTTT. Amino acids: CASTPASVLLNTIYF.

V is TRBV19 and J is TRBJ2-7; 7 nucleotides line up with TRBD2. After removal of 8 bases from V and 7 bases from J, the junction contained 11 bases not matched to a gene. Germline V gives CDR1 LNHDA, CDR2 SQIVND (reference sequence). The CDR3 is 13 amino acids. CDR3 in amino acids: CASGPSGEGEQYF. The CDR3 DNA is TGTGCCAGTGGGCCCTCGGGGGAGGGGGAGCAGTACTTC.

The chain uses TRBV5-4 and TRBJ1-4, with D perhaps matching TRBD1 (5 bases). Germline CDR1 SGHNT, CDR2 YYREEE (reference sequence). The CDR3 sequence is 13 residues long. V was shortened by 1 base and J by 8 bases, with 9 bases between the two germline ends. CDR3 loop: CASSLHRGEKLFF. CDR3 DNA: TGTGCCAGCAGCTTGCACCGGGGGGAAAAACTGTTTTTT. The full variable domain, in which reference TRBV5-4 and TRBJ1-4 provide the parts outside the CDR3, is ETGVTQSPTHLIKTRGQQVTLRCSSQSGHNTVSWYQQALGQGPQFIFQYYREEENGRGNFPPRFSGLQFPNYSSELNVNALELDDSALYLCASSLHRGEKLFFGSGTQLSVL.